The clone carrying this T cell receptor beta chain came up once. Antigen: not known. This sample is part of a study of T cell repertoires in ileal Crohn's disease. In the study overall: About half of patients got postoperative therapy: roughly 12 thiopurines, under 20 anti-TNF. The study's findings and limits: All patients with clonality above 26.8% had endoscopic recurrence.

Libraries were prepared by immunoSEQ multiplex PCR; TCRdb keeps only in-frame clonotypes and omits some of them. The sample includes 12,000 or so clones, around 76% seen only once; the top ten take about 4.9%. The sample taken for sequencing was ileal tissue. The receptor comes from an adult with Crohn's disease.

Here the CDR3 reads CASSERGFDGYTF. CDR3 nucleotide sequence: TGTGCCAGCAGTGAAAGAGGGTTTGATGGCTACACCTTC. The V gene is TRBV2, the J gene TRBJ1-2; D gene ambiguous. Germline V CDR1 and CDR2: SNHLY, FYNNEI. This CDR3 comprises 13 residues. V gave up 2 bases and J gave up 6 bases, with 10 bases separating them.